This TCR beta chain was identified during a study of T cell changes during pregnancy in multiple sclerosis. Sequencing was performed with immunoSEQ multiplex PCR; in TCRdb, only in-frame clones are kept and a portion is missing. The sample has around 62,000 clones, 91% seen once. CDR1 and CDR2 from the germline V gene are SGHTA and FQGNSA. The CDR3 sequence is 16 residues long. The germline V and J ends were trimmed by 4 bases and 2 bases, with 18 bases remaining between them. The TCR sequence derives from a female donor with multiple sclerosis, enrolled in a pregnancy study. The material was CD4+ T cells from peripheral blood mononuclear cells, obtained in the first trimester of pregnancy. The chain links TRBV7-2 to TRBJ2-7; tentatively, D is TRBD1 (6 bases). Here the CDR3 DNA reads TGTGCCAGCAGCTCCAATAGTAGGACAGCCGCCTACGAGCAGTACTTC. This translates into CASSSNSRTAAYEQYF.